Sequencing of this T cell receptor (beta chain) was carried out in a study of beta chain features in type 1 diabetes. Broader study findings: Moderate but significant shortening of TCRB CDR3s was recorded in all four CD4+ subsets from Type 1 diabetes patients. Although PCR might favor shorter templates, it would do so equally in patients and controls. cDNA sequencing could over-represent cells with high TCR expression.

A remark on this clone: Its antigen is unidentified.

Sequencing targeted expressed TCRB transcripts, as all isolated RNA had been reverse transcribed. Measured with immunoSEQ multiplex PCR; TCRdb has only the in-frame clones, and not every one. Of 600,000 to 700,000 clones in the sample, around 12% were seen once. Researchers reported sorting CD4+ naive, central memory, regulatory and stem cell-like memory cells via CD45RO/CCR7/CD25/CD127/CD95/CD27. Sequenced: naive CD4+ T cells from blood. The receptor was derived from a man younger than 40 with type 1 diabetes.

In nucleotides, the CDR3 is TGCGCCAGCAGCTTGGCCCCAGGGGTTGAAAAACTGTTTTTT. Amino acids: CASSLAPGVEKLFF. This rearrangement joins TRBV5-1 to TRBJ1-4, with D possibly TRBD1 on 6 matching bases. CDR1 and CDR2 (germline): SGHRS, YFSETQ. V was trimmed by 0 bases and J by 7 bases, leaving 10 bases between them. The CDR3 totals 14 residues.